The entry below gives a single TCR beta chain sequence along with its context. The data were taken from a study of T cell changes during pregnancy in multiple sclerosis. Profiled with immunoSEQ multiplex PCR; TCRdb holds only in-frame clones, not every one. The sample holds around 35,000 clones, about 90% seen once. Germline values: CDR1 GTSNPN, CDR2 SVGIG (reference sequence). CDR3 length: 16 residues. With 4 bases removed from V and 3 bases from J, the gap between germline ends came to 16 bases. This sequence joins TRBV30 and TRBJ2-6, with a weak D call TRBD2 (7 bases). Specimen: CD4+ T cells from peripheral blood mononuclear cells, collected after pregnancy. The receptor was isolated from a female donor with multiple sclerosis, enrolled in a pregnancy study. The CDR3 DNA follows: TGTGCCTGGAAGGGGGGGCTTTTATTTGGGGCCAACGTCCTGACTTTC. Its protein product is CAWKGGLLFGANVLTF.